Below are 27 T cell receptor beta chains sequenced from a single sample in a study of Graves' ophthalmopathy and Graves' hyperthyroidism. Using RNA transcripts, the TCR beta CDR3 regions were amplified. Investigators did first-round RT-PCR with HTBI primers, then second-round multiplex PCR. TCRdb called the multiplex PCR reads again in MiXCR, with one record for every CDR3 protein. The sample has 900,000 to 1,200,000 distinct CDR3 sequences, about 40% seen once; the top ten hold around 10%. Material for sequencing was peripheral blood or thyroid tissue (not recorded which). The receptor set was obtained from an adult man with Graves' hyperthyroidism.

This clonotype has a count of ten or more. The rearrangement links TRBV2 to TRBJ2-2, with no clear D. Germline V gene lookup returns CDR1 SNHLY and CDR2 FYNNEI. This CDR3 spans 14 amino acids. The V end lost 10 bases, the J end lost 6 bases, and 18 bases lay between the germline ends. CDR3 coding DNA: TGTGCCAACCAACTTGATCTGCACGCCGGGGAGCTGTTTTTT. Translated: CANQLDLHAGELFF.

This clonotype showed up many times. This chain links TRBV20-1 with TRBJ1-6, with D possibly matching TRBD1 (6 bases). Between the trimmed V and J ends, which lost 4 bases and 10 bases, there was a span of 20 bases. This CDR3 has 15 residues. Germline V CDR1 and CDR2: DFQATT, SNEGSKA (reference sequence). CDR3 amino acids: CSAKGTLAGESPLHF. CDR3 sequence (DNA): TGCAGTGCTAAGGGGACTTTAGCAGGGGAGTCACCCCTCCACTTT.

The CDR3 region is CSVKTGPGFGSYEQYF. The CDR3 DNA reads TGCAGCGTAAAAACGGGACCGGGGTTTGGCTCCTACGAGCAGTACTTC. The chain has TRBV29-1 and TRBJ2-7; possibly TRBD1 or TRBD2 for D (5 bases each). Trimming took off 6 bases at V and 0 bases at J, with 21 bases between the two ends. From germline, CDR1 is SQVTM and CDR2 ANQGSEA. The CDR3 has 16 residues.

This clonotype was seen a few times. This chain joins TRBV7-9 and TRBJ1-2; 12 nucleotides match TRBD1. The CDR3 has 17 residues. Germline V gene data show CDR1 as SEHNR and CDR2 as FQNEAQ (reference sequence). V dropped 1 base and J dropped 2; count of bases not matched to a gene: 5. CDR3 sequence (DNA): TGTGCCAGCAGCTTAGTCGGGACAGGGGGCAGAAACTATGGCTACACCTTC. Its translation is CASSLVGTGGRNYGYTF.

The V call is TRBV11-1, the J call TRBJ2-7; D may be TRBD1 or TRBD2 (5 bases each). The germline V and J ends were trimmed by 8 bases and 7 bases, with 21 bases remaining between them. The CDR3 is made up of 14 amino acids. Germline CDR1 is SGHAT and CDR2 is FQDESV (reference sequence). This CDR3 reads CASSRPGPTLEQYF. In nucleotides, the CDR3 is TGTGCCAGCTCACGTCCGGGACCGACCTTAGAGCAGTACTTC.

This clonotype came up a few times. This sequence joins TRBV6-5 and TRBJ1-2; weak D call: TRBD1 (5 bases). The V gene lost 6 bases and the J gene lost 6 bases, with 23 bases spanning the gap. Germline CDR1 MNHEY, CDR2 SVGAGI. CDR3 length: 16 residues. The CDR3 loop reads CASSTPNRGQGDGYTF. The CDR3 DNA reads as TGTGCCAGCAGCACCCCCAACCGGGGCCAAGGCGATGGCTACACCTTC.

The V gene is TRBV9, the J gene TRBJ2-7; 11 bases match TRBD1. Germline lookup yields CDR1 SGDLS and CDR2 YYNGEE. There are 16 residues in the CDR3. V was clipped by 4 bases and J by 6 bases; unmatched bases: 12. CDR3 nucleotides: TGTGCCAGCAGCCCCCTCGGACAGGGGGCCTTTCTCGAGCAGTACTTC. Residues: CASSPLGQGAFLEQYF.

This chain connects TRBV7-2 to TRBJ1-6; 8 nucleotides match TRBD1. J gave up 7 bases and V 5 bases, and 7 bases lay outside the gene matches. Germline CDR1 is SGHTA and CDR2 is FQGNSA. This CDR3 comprises 15 residues. In nucleotides, the CDR3 is TGTGCCAGCAGCAGACAGGGGAACGAAAATTCACCCCTCCACTTT. Protein sequence: CASSRQGNENSPLHF.

This clonotype was counted only a few times. The chain has TRBV20-1 and TRBJ1-2, with D possibly matching TRBD1 (6 bases). V lost 2 bases and J 8 bases, leaving 21 bases between the germline ends. The CDR3 is 15 residues long. In germline, CDR1 is DFQATT, CDR2 SNEGSKA (reference sequence). The CDR3 spells CSARPNQGGAKGYTF. DNA of the CDR3: TGCAGTGCTAGACCAAATCAAGGGGGGGCCAAGGGCTACACCTTC.

This clonotype has ten or more counts. The chain is built from TRBV7-6 and TRBJ1-4; D gene uncertain. Germline V CDR1 and CDR2: SGHVS, FNYEAQ. Trimming removed 1 base from V and 7 bases from J, with 7 bases in between. This CDR3 region has 13 residues. Written as DNA, the CDR3 is TGTGCCAGCAGCTTAGGCCTGGGTGAAAAACTGTTTTTT. As protein: CASSLGLGEKLFF.

This chain uses TRBV2 with TRBJ1-5, with 8 nucleotides matching TRBD1. V shed 5 bases and J 2 bases; nucleotides not matched to a gene: 8. The germline gives CDR1 SNHLY, CDR2 FYNNEI. This CDR3 region has 16 residues. The CDR3 sequence: CASSPLDRGRNQPQHF. The CDR3 DNA reads TGTGCCAGCAGTCCCCTAGACAGGGGACGCAATCAGCCCCAGCATTTT.

The rearrangement joins TRBV12-3 or TRBV12-4 to TRBJ1-2, with no clear D. Trimming cost V 4 bases and J 5 bases, with 8 bases left between them. This CDR3 has 12 amino acids. The CDR3 nucleotides are TGTGCCAGCAGTTACTCGCCTTATGGCTACACCTTC. Amino acid sequence: CASSYSPYGYTF.

Ten or more counts support this clonotype. The CDR3 sequence: CASSQEDLLAGSSYEQYF. CDR3 bases: TGTGCCAGCAGCCAAGAAGATTTGCTAGCGGGGAGCTCCTACGAGCAGTACTTC. The chain joins TRBV14 to TRBJ2-7, with TRBD2 matching over 9 bases. J lost 0 bases, V lost 0 bases, and 9 bases had no gene match. The CDR3 is made up of 18 amino acids. The germline gives CDR1 SGHDN, CDR2 FVKESK.

This clonotype came up many times. This chain joins TRBV5-1 and TRBJ1-1, with TRBD1 identical over 9 bases. The germline gives CDR1 SGHRS, CDR2 YFSETQ. This CDR3 contains 15 residues. J was trimmed by 5 bases and V by 4 bases; bases with no gene match: 9. The CDR3 here is CASSLRDREGTEAFF. The DNA of the CDR3 is TGCGCCAGCAGCCTAAGGGACAGGGAAGGGACTGAAGCTTTCTTT. Using reference TRBV5-1 and TRBJ1-1 for the parts outside the CDR3, the full variable domain is KAGVTQTPRYLIKTRGQQVTLSCSPISGHRSVSWYQQTPGQGLQFLFEYFSETQRNKGNFPGRFSGRQFSNSRSEMNVSTLELGDSALYLCASSLRDREGTEAFFGQGTRLTVV.

V usage is TRBV12-3 or TRBV12-4 and J usage is TRBJ1-2; TRBD1 aligns across 7 bases. V gave up 6 bases and J gave up 7 bases; unmatched junction bases: 11. The CDR3 length is 14 residues. CDR3 region: CASRTGHRGRGYTF. CDR3 nucleotide sequence: TGTGCCAGCAGGACAGGGCACAGAGGCCGTGGCTACACCTTC.

This clonotype was picked up a small number of times. It may be a read error: a sequence one base away is much more abundant. The CDR3 nucleotides read TGTGCCAGCAGCGGACAGGGGGGTAGCAATCAGCCCCAGCATTTT. It specifies CASSGQGGSNQPQHF. V and J are TRBV9 and TRBJ1-5; TRBD1 matches at 9 bases. CDR1 is SGDLS and CDR2 is YYNGEE in the germline V gene. The trim removed 3 bases at V and 0 bases at J, leaving 1 base unmatched. This CDR3 has 15 amino acids.

This clonotype was recorded many times. The chain joins TRBV7-9 to TRBJ1-2, with a possible D match to TRBD1 (6 bases). CDR3 length: 15 amino acids. Germline CDR1 is SEHNR and CDR2 is FQNEAQ (reference sequence). Trimming cost V 8 bases and J 7 bases, with 23 bases left between them. The CDR3 loop reads CASHNPGTQWRGYTF. The CDR3 coding sequence is TGTGCCAGCCACAATCCCGGGACACAATGGCGTGGCTACACCTTC.

This clonotype was recorded at least ten times. V and J are TRBV2 and TRBJ2-2, with 7 bases matching TRBD1. Germline-derived CDR1 and CDR2 are SNHLY and FYNNEI. The CDR3 spans 15 residues. V dropped 6 bases and J dropped 2; count of bases not matched to a gene: 6. CDR3 bases: TGTGCCAGCAGACCGGGACAGACTAACACCGGGGAGCTGTTTTTT. Translated: CASRPGQTNTGELFF.

The chain links TRBV19 to TRBJ1-5, with 10 bases fitting TRBD1. Losses at the gene ends were 7 bases for V and 5 bases for J; bases not matched to a gene: 5. This CDR3 region has 14 residues. Germline V gives CDR1 LNHDA, CDR2 SQIVND (reference sequence). CDR3 nucleotides: TGTGCCAGTACCCCGGACAGGGGGGATCAGCCCCAGCATTTT. This sequence encodes CASTPDRGDQPQHF.

This clonotype came up many times. The chain links TRBV7-9 to TRBJ2-7; 9 nucleotides line up with TRBD1. V lost 5 bases and J lost 5; bases outside the gene matches: 16. Germline V gene data show CDR1 as SEHNR and CDR2 as FQNEAQ (reference sequence). The CDR3 totals 17 residues. The CDR3 nucleotides are TGTGCCAGCAGCACGTGGACAGGGGCCTCACTACGCGACGAGCAGTACTTC. Translating it yields CASSTWTGASLRDEQYF.

This rearrangement joins TRBV12-3 or TRBV12-4 to TRBJ2-5; D remains ambiguous. The germline V and J ends were trimmed by 5 bases and 0 bases, with 16 bases remaining between them. The CDR3 runs to 16 residues. Written as DNA, the CDR3 is TGTGCCAGCAGTCCACTTGGGTTACGGGACCAAGAGACCCAGTACTTC. It encodes CASSPLGLRDQETQYF.

This clonotype was seen only a few times. The chain carries TRBV6-5 and TRBJ2-5; a weak D match, TRBD2 (5 bases). Trimming removed 7 bases at V and 3 bases at J, with 18 bases between. The CDR3 is 15 amino acids. The germline V gene has CDR1 MNHEY and CDR2 SVGAGI. The CDR3 spells CASNPGGSLKETQYF. CDR3 DNA sequence: TGTGCCAGCAACCCTGGAGGAAGTCTAAAAGAGACCCAGTACTTC.

At least ten counts were recorded for this clonotype. The chain is built from TRBV20-1 and TRBJ1-3; D unresolved. The CDR3 is made up of 13 amino acids. Germline V CDR1 and CDR2: DFQATT, SNEGSKA (reference sequence). The V end was cut by 3 bases, the J end by 3 bases, with 9 bases between. CDR3 coding DNA: TGCAGTGCTAGTATAGGTAGTGGAAACACCATATATTTT. It yields the protein CSASIGSGNTIYF.

At least ten counts were recorded for this clonotype. This sequence joins TRBV7-2 and TRBJ1-2; D gene uncertain. Per the germline V gene, CDR1 is SGHTA and CDR2 is FQGNSA. Trimming took 2 bases from V and 0 from J, leaving 7 bases between them. The CDR3 spans 14 residues. The CDR3: CASSLKVANYGYTF. The CDR3 nucleotides read TGTGCCAGCAGCTTAAAGGTAGCTAACTATGGCTACACCTTC. Drawing the rest from reference TRBV7-2 and TRBJ1-2, the complete variable domain is GAGVSQSPSNKVTEKGKDVELRCDPISGHTALYWYRQSLGQGLEFLIYFQGNSAPDKSGLPSDRFSAERTGGSVSTLTIQRTQQEDSAVYLCASSLKVANYGYTFGSGTRLTVV.

V usage is TRBV28 and J usage is TRBJ2-7, with D perhaps TRBD1 (6 bases). V was cut by 6 bases and J by 12 bases, with 24 bases left in between. Germline V gene data show CDR1 as MDHEN and CDR2 as SYDVKM. The CDR3 has 14 amino acids. CDR3 sequence (DNA): TGTGCCAGCAGCCCAAACCTCAACCGGGACATGGCGTACTTC. Translating it yields CASSPNLNRDMAYF.

A note on this clonotype: Being one base from a much bigger clone, this may be a read error. The chain links TRBV7-2 to TRBJ2-7, with D perhaps assigned TRBD1 or TRBD2 (5 bases each). Germline-derived CDR1 and CDR2 are SGHTA and FQGNSA. This CDR3 region has 13 residues. The CDR3 DNA sequence: TGTGCCAGCAGCTTCATCGGGGCCTACGAGCAGTGCTTC. This encodes CASSFIGAYEQCF.

This clonotype has at least ten counts. J is TRBJ1-1 and V is TRBV29-1; tentatively, D is TRBD1 (6 bases). Germline CDR1 SQVTM, CDR2 ANQGSEA. The length of the CDR3 is 16 residues. V was cut by 6 bases and J by 3 bases, with 23 bases left in between. CDR3 DNA sequence: TGCAGCGTCGTCCCGGTCCCCGGGGGCGGGGACACTGAAGCTTTCTTT. This gives the protein CSVVPVPGGGDTEAFF.